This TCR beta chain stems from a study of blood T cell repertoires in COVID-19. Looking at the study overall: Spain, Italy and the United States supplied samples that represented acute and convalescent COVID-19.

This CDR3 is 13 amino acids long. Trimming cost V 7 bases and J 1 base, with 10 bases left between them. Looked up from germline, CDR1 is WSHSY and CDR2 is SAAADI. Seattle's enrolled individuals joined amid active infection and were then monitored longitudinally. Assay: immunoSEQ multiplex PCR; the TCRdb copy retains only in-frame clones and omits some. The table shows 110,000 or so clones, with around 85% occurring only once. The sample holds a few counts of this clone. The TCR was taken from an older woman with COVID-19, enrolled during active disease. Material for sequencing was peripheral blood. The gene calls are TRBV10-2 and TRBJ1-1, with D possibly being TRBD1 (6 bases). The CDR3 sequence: CASKDRWNTEAFF. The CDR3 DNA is TGCGCCAGCAAGGACAGATGGAACACTGAAGCTTTCTTT.